Following are 11 T cell receptor beta chains from one sample sequenced in a study of blood T cell repertoires in COVID-19. TCRdb keeps only in-frame clones here, not all; method: immunoSEQ multiplex PCR. Among 370,000 or so clones listed, approximately 80% were seen once. Sequencing was performed on peripheral blood. The receptors come from a human donor with acute or convalescent COVID-19. The donor label of this sample is uncertain.

In this sample, this clone turned up a few times. The DNA of the CDR3 is TGCAGCGTACGAGCCGGACAGGGGGCCGTGGATACGCAGTATTTT. It specifies CSVRAGQGAVDTQYF. The genes are TRBV29-1 and TRBJ2-3; 11 nucleotides align to TRBD1. The ends lost 6 bases at V and 6 bases at J; junction bases unmatched: 11. Germline V CDR1 and CDR2: SQVTM, ANQGSEA. This CDR3 is built from 15 residues.

V gene TRBV5-1 combines with J gene TRBJ2-2; TRBD2 aligns across 8 bases. From germline, CDR1 is SGHRS and CDR2 YFSETQ. CDR3 size: 16 residues. Losses at the gene ends were 6 bases for V and 3 bases for J; bases not matched to a gene: 10. The CDR3 nucleotides read TGCGCCAGCAAGGCGTTAGGGACTAGGGACACCGGGGAGCTGTTTTTT. This translates into CASKALGTRDTGELFF.

The chain employs TRBV24-1 and TRBJ2-7, with 8 bases aligning to TRBD1. CDR1 and CDR2 (germline): KGHDR, SFDVKD. Trimming at V came to 3 bases and at J to 2 bases, leaving 5 bases not matched to a gene. The CDR3 spans 15 residues. CDR3 loop: CATSDPRDRTYEQYF. The CDR3 DNA follows: TGTGCCACCAGTGATCCGAGGGACAGGACCTACGAGCAGTACTTC.

The chain couples TRBV5-1 to TRBJ2-7, with TRBD1 matching over 8 bases. CDR1 SGHRS and CDR2 YFSETQ come from the germline V gene. The length of the CDR3 is 15 residues. The ends lost 9 bases at V and 3 bases at J; junction bases unmatched: 14. CDR3 DNA sequence: TGCGCCAAGAGAGTGTATGACAGGGGTTACTACGAGCAGTACTTC. Translation: CAKRVYDRGYYEQYF.

This rearrangement joins TRBV2 to TRBJ1-2; no clear D gene. Germline V gives CDR1 SNHLY, CDR2 FYNNEI. The CDR3 is 15 amino acids. Between the trimmed V and J ends, which lost 2 bases and 3 bases, there was a span of 13 bases. The chain's CDR3 is CASSESVEGDYGYTF. CDR3 DNA sequence: TGTGCCAGCAGTGAATCTGTGGAGGGAGACTATGGCTACACCTTC.

The genes are TRBV10-2 and TRBJ1-1, with a possible D match to TRBD1 (6 bases). The CDR3 loop spans 16 amino acids. Germline V gene sequence: CDR1 WSHSY, CDR2 SAAADI. V was trimmed by 4 bases and J by 2 bases, leaving 17 bases between them. The DNA for the CDR3 is TGCGCCAGCAGTGCCTACAATACAGGGCTTAACACTGAAGCTTTCTTT. Protein sequence: CASSAYNTGLNTEAFF.

The CDR3 DNA reads as TGTGCCAGCCTAGGGCAGGGGTACACCGGGGAGCTGTTTTTT. As protein: CASLGQGYTGELFF. The rearrangement links TRBV27 to TRBJ2-2; D might be TRBD1 (6 bases). Trimming took off 8 bases at V and 3 bases at J, with 13 bases between the two ends. CDR3 length: 14 amino acids. Germline loops: CDR1 MNHEY, CDR2 SMNVEV (reference sequence).

The V and J genes are TRBV10-1 and TRBJ2-1; 7 nucleotides align to TRBD2. The length of the CDR3 is 15 residues. Germline-derived CDR1 and CDR2 are WNHNN and SYGVQD (reference sequence). V shed 5 bases, J shed 5 bases, and the junction held 9 bases outside the gene matches. The CDR3 loop reads CASSLLADKHNEQFF. The CDR3 bases are TGCGCCAGCAGTCTCCTAGCGGACAAACACAATGAGCAGTTCTTC.

A note on this clone: Other DNA variants within this sample encode the same CDR3. The chain combines TRBV6-4 with TRBJ2-1; 9 bases match TRBD1. Unmatched junction bases numbered 6, after V lost 5 bases and J lost 4 bases. CDR3 length: 15 residues. The germline V gene encodes CDR1 MRHNA and CDR2 SNTAGT. CDR3 protein: CASSPGTGSYNEQFF. CDR3 coding DNA: TGTGCCAGCAGTCCCGGGACAGGGTCTTACAATGAGCAGTTCTTC.

This chain uses TRBV5-6 with TRBJ2-1, with 8 bases aligning to TRBD1. The CDR3 sequence is 14 residues long. V shed 4 bases and J 7 bases; nucleotides not matched to a gene: 7. Germline-derived CDR1 and CDR2 are SGHDT and YYEEEE. The CDR3 bases are TGTGCCAGCAGCGGCGGACAGGGAAGAAATGAGCAGTTCTTC. Translating gives CASSGGQGRNEQFF. The full variable domain, completed using reference TRBV5-6 and TRBJ2-1, is DAGVTQSPTHLIKTRGQQVTLRCSPKSGHDTVSWYQQALGQGPQFIFQYYEEEERQRGNFPDRFSGHQFPNYSSELNVNALLLGDSALYLCASSGGQGRNEQFFGPGTRLTVL.

This rearrangement joins TRBV5-4 to TRBJ1-1; 7 nucleotides line up with TRBD1. The V segment lost 4 bases and the J segment 0 bases; nucleotides outside the gene matches: 6. The CDR3 totals 15 residues. Germline CDR1 is SGHNT and CDR2 is YYREEE (reference sequence). DNA for the CDR3: TGTGCCAGCAGCAGGGACAGAGGCATGAACACTGAAGCTTTCTTT. This sequence encodes CASSRDRGMNTEAFF.